This TCR beta chain was recorded in a study of blood T cell repertoires in COVID-19. The assay was immunoSEQ multiplex PCR, and TCRdb's table has in-frame clones only and misses some. The sample lists more than 150,000 clones; 70% to 85% were seen once. The trim removed 0 bases at V and 9 bases at J, leaving 3 bases unmatched. The CDR3 has 15 amino acids. From germline, CDR1 is SGHRS and CDR2 YFSETQ. The clonotype was recovered from a human donor in a cohort sampled during active COVID-19. The source material was peripheral blood. This sequence joins TRBV5-1 and TRBJ2-1; 13 nucleotides agree with TRBD2. The CDR3 is CASSLGTSGGSEQFF. Written as DNA, the CDR3 is TGCGCCAGCAGCTTGGGGACTAGCGGGGGAAGTGAGCAGTTCTTC. The whole variable domain, remainder taken from reference TRBV5-1 and TRBJ2-1, is KAGVTQTPRYLIKTRGQQVTLSCSPISGHRSVSWYQQTPGQGLQFLFEYFSETQRNKGNFPGRFSGRQFSNSRSEMNVSTLELGDSALYLCASSLGTSGGSEQFFGPGTRLTVL.